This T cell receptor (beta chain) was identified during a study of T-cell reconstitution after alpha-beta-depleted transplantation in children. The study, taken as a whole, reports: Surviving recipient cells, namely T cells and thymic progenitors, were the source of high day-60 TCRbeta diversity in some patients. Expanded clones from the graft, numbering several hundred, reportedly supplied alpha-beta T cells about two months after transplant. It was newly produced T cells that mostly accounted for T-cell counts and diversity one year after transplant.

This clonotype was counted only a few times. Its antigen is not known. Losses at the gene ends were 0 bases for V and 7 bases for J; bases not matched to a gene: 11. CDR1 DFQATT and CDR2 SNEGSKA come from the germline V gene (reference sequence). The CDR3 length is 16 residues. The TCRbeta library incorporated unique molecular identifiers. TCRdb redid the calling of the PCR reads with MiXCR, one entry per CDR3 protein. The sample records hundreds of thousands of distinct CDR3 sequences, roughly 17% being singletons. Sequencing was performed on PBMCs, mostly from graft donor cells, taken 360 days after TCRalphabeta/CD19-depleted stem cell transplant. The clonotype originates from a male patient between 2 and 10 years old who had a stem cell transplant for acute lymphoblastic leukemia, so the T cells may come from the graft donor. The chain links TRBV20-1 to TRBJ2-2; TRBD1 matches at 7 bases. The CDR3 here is CSARDQTGKGGGELFF. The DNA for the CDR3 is TGCAGTGCTAGAGATCAGACAGGGAAGGGCGGCGGGGAGCTGTTTTTT.